Listed below are T cell receptor beta chains from one sample, sequenced in a study of OX40 agonist ivuxolimab in advanced cancers. Method: immunoSEQ multiplex PCR; TCRdb's copy keeps in-frame clones and lacks some. This table has tens of thousands of clones, roughly 84% appearing once. Sequenced here: CD4+ or CD8+ T cells sorted from blood, sampled in a trial of the OX40 agonist ivuxolimab. Source of these receptors: an adult with an advanced solid tumor such as melanoma, head and neck, liver or kidney cancer. Each CDR3 is given without its conserved first and last residue. The D gene is left open where the match is weak.

v_gene	d_gene	j_gene	CDR3aa
TRBV11-2	NA	TRBJ2-7	ASSLIRLGQGKAYEQY
TRBV6-5	NA	TRBJ1-5	ASSPRGHIQPQH
TRBV7-6	TRBD2	TRBJ2-1	ASSPGGAYNEQF
TRBV13	NA	TRBJ2-2	ASSSSGELF
TRBV7-9	TRBD1	TRBJ2-3	ASSPGQDTDTQY
TRBV27	NA	TRBJ2-5	ASSRQGLLETQY
TRBV5-4	TRBD2	TRBJ2-7	ASSFLFLAGGLNEQY
TRBV6-1	NA	TRBJ1-1	ASSERGAGAYEAF
TRBV28	TRBD1	TRBJ2-7	ASSPRTGGWYEQY
TRBV4-3	NA	TRBJ1-3	ASSHDRGNTIY
TRBV29-1	TRBD2	TRBJ2-7	SVPLAGDEQY
TRBV28	NA	TRBJ1-2	ASSLFGRQEGGYT
TRBV4-3	NA	TRBJ2-2	ASSLRLGGTGELF
TRBV6-1	NA	TRBJ1-5	ASSDLNKPQH
TRBV7-9	NA	TRBJ1-1	ASSSGVF
TRBV10-3	NA	TRBJ2-7	AIRGEGYEQY
TRBV19	NA	TRBJ1-1	ASSIGRLNTEAF
TRBV16	NA	TRBJ2-5	ASSPWGEQETQY
TRBV27	TRBD2	TRBJ2-1	ASSAGLASSEQF
TRBV18	NA	TRBJ1-4	ASSQNGGLDEKLF
TRBV4-1	NA	TRBJ1-3	ASSQDNRNTIY
TRBV28	TRBD1	TRBJ2-2	ASSLIGTGGASGELF
TRBV15	NA	TRBJ1-5	ATSRDRVGSSPQH
TRBV28	NA	TRBJ1-2	ASSLRGQSYGYT
TRBV6-1	NA	TRBJ1-5	ASSEYTGFTNQPQH
TRBV6-6	NA	TRBJ2-3	ASSYSSVQGTQY
TRBV28	TRBD2	TRBJ2-7	ASLPGGTYEQY
TRBV6-6	NA	TRBJ1-3	ASSYVGSGNTIY
TRBV7-9	NA	TRBJ2-7	ASSAHEGSYEQY
TRBV7-9	TRBD2	TRBJ2-3	ASSLTGGFRTDTQY
TRBV6-4	TRBD1	TRBJ2-3	ASSGTGGTQY
TRBV6-5	NA	TRBJ2-7	ASTPFTGSYEQY
TRBV7-9	TRBD1	TRBJ1-1	ASSFGQVEAF
TRBV4-1	TRBD2	TRBJ2-7	ASSQVTGEGYEQY
TRBV5-1	TRBD1	TRBJ1-3	ASSRGTGDGNTIY
TRBV6-4	NA	TRBJ2-1	ASSERGNSYNEQF
TRBV19	TRBD1	TRBJ1-2	ATRTGTYGYT
TRBV29-1	NA	TRBJ2-7	SVVGVEQY
TRBV4-2	NA	TRBJ1-1	ASSQDPDISTINTEAF
TRBV15	TRBD1	TRBJ1-2	ATSLRQGDIDYGYT
TRBV6-6	NA	TRBJ1-6	ASSYEGTRISALH
TRBV5-5	NA	TRBJ1-4	ASSLAQNEKLF
TRBV4-1	NA	TRBJ2-7	ASSRGGATYEQY
TRBV7-9	TRBD1	TRBJ2-7	ASSNNRDRAKY
TRBV11-2	TRBD1	TRBJ1-1	ASSPGWGQGHTEAF
TRBV5-1	TRBD1	TRBJ1-4	ASREQGATNEKLF
TRBV15	TRBD1	TRBJ1-2	ATSSEGGGVYGYT
TRBV6-5	NA	TRBJ2-1	ASSYRYQGRNEQF
TRBV15	NA	TRBJ2-5	ATSRGDTEVKTQY
TRBV5-1	NA	TRBJ2-7	ASSLGPQDTYEQY
TRBV2	NA	TRBJ1-4	ASSEAVGSSEKLF
TRBV7-2	TRBD2	TRBJ2-3	ASSRSPSGGFDTQY